This T cell receptor beta chain was found in a study of post-analysis software for immune sequencing data. Overall study results and limits: Clustering by F measure revealed strong co-clustering among samples prepared together in one batch. Significantly lower normalized Chao1 diversity was seen in multiple sclerosis patients than in controls. Controls showed lower frequencies than patients for roughly five TRBV segments, and TRBV5-6, TRBV5-1 and TRBV20-1 were among these.

To note about this clonotype: The antigen is unknown.

Unique molecular identifiers featured in each of the TCR beta cDNA libraries. Each CDR3 protein is one row after TCRdb ran MiXCR on the PCR reads. Altogether some 370,000 distinct CDR3 sequences are present, 30% to 45% being singletons, with the ten largest covering around 15%. The CDR3 is 13 residues long. V trimming: 4 bases; J trimming: 2 bases; junction bases outside the gene matches: 2. Germline assignment: CDR1 SGHTA and CDR2 FQGNSA. Sequencing was done on a sample of blood. The genes are TRBV7-2 and TRBJ2-7, with TRBD2 matching 7 bases. The TCR comes from a girl under 18 with multiple sclerosis. CDR3 protein: CASSSRETYEQYF. The CDR3 coding sequence is TGTGCCAGCAGCTCGCGGGAGACCTACGAGCAGTACTTC.